The source of this T cell receptor beta chain is a study of shared clonotypes between healthy human individuals. On the study more broadly: Per donor, three plates held CD4 naive cells, three held CD4 memory, two held CD8 naive and one held CD8 memory. The study's findings and limits: Sharing across four donors was highest in naive CD4 (around 5%) and lowest in memory CD8 (around 0.4%).

To note about this clone: Its matching antigen is unknown.

The CDR3 loop spans 14 amino acids. V shed 9 bases, J shed 5 bases, and the junction held 8 bases outside the gene matches. CDR1 MNHNS and CDR2 SASEGT come from the germline V gene. At deep level, the assay was performed. Libraries were prepared by immunoSEQ multiplex PCR; TCRdb keeps only in-frame clonotypes and omits some of them. The repertoire has 550,000 to 700,000 clones, roughly 73% of them found once; the top ten carry 1.5% to 2%. All donors qualified as healthy HIV-negative adults and had experienced no recent acute infections or vaccinations. V is TRBV6-1 and J is TRBJ2-1, with 9 nucleotides matching TRBD2. Sequenced: memory CD4+ T cells sorted from blood. Described subset: CD45RA-negative fraction. The clonotype was recovered from a woman aged 25 to 45 in good health. Here the CDR3 DNA reads TGTGCCAGTTTTAGCGGGAGTAGCAACAATGAGCAGTTCTTC. Its protein product is CASFSGSSNNEQFF.